This TCR beta chain comes out of a study of identical twins. V dropped 0 bases and J dropped 4 bases, with 16 bases sitting between them. The CDR3 runs 17 residues. From germline, CDR1 is LGHNA and CDR2 YSLEER. TCRdb redid the calling of the 5' RACE reads with MiXCR, one entry per CDR3 protein. Among approximately 260,000 distinct CDR3 sequences listed, around 8.3% were seen once. These records were also assigned to another study, of yellow fever vaccine responses in identical twins. In that study: On the reported evidence, twins' vaccine T cell responses seemed partly convergent and partly personalized.

This rearrangement joins TRBV4-3 to TRBJ2-1; maybe TRBD2 (6 bases). Sequences were obtained from CD8+ T cells sorted from blood. The receptor was isolated from a woman between 18 and 29 years old in good health. CDR3 coding DNA: TGCGCCAGCAGCCAAGATACCCCGCCAGGGAGGTACAATGAGCAGTTCTTC. Amino acids: CASSQDTPPGRYNEQFF.